These T cell receptor beta chains were read from a single sample in a study of blood T cell repertoires in COVID-19. The data were produced by immunoSEQ multiplex PCR, yet TCRdb's version contains in-frame clones alone and is incomplete. The data hold approximately 50,000 clones, with 84% observed a single time. Sequencing was performed on peripheral blood. These receptors were taken from a human donor in a cohort sampled during active COVID-19. Each CDR3 is given with its conserved first and last residue. D genes are given only for firm matches. Only part of the rows carry a size: once, few, many, or a class if the clone is expanded.

v_call: TRBV7-2
clone_size: -
d_call: -
j_call: TRBJ2-3
cdr3_aa: CASSARGTDTQYF
cdr3_nt: TGTGCCAGCAGCGCGCGGGGCACAGATACGCAGTATTTT

v_call: TRBV4-1
clone_size: -
d_call: -
j_call: TRBJ2-3
cdr3_aa: CASSQERPVFGRGEDTQYF
cdr3_nt: TGCGCCAGCAGCCAAGAGAGGCCCGTTTTCGGGAGAGGGGAGGATACGCAGTATTTT

v_call: TRBV27
clone_size: few
d_call: TRBD2
j_call: TRBJ2-7
cdr3_aa: CASSPRTSGYEQYF
cdr3_nt: TGTGCCAGCAGTCCAAGGACTAGCGGTTACGAGCAGTACTTC

v_call: TRBV6-5
clone_size: -
d_call: TRBD2
j_call: TRBJ2-7
cdr3_aa: CASNQLAGVREQYF
cdr3_nt: TGTGCCAGCAACCAACTAGCGGGAGTGCGCGAGCAGTACTTC

v_call: TRBV11-2
clone_size: -
d_call: -
j_call: TRBJ1-4
cdr3_aa: CASSPPVPTAIGFNEKLFF
cdr3_nt: TGTGCCAGCAGCCCCCCGGTACCGACAGCGATAGGTTTTAATGAAAAACTGTTTTTT

v_call: TRBV5-6
clone_size: -
d_call: TRBD1
j_call: TRBJ1-5
cdr3_aa: CASSRRDRLVGDNQPQHF
cdr3_nt: TGTGCCAGCAGCAGACGGGACAGACTTGTTGGGGACAATCAGCCCCAGCATTTT

v_call: TRBV4-1
clone_size: -
d_call: TRBD1
j_call: TRBJ1-1
cdr3_aa: CASSQVAGQGKAFF
cdr3_nt: TGCGCCAGCAGCCAAGTAGCAGGACAGGGGAAGGCTTTCTTT

v_call: TRBV6-5
clone_size: -
d_call: -
j_call: TRBJ1-2
cdr3_aa: CASSGSNYGYTF
cdr3_nt: TGTGCCAGCTCCGGGAGCAACTATGGCTACACCTTC

v_call: TRBV5-6
clone_size: once
d_call: -
j_call: TRBJ2-3
cdr3_aa: CASSLINTQYF
cdr3_nt: TGTGCCAGCAGCTTGATAAATACGCAGTATTTT

v_call: TRBV10-3
clone_size: -
d_call: -
j_call: TRBJ2-1
cdr3_aa: CAISGGNNEQFF
cdr3_nt: TGTGCCATCAGTGGCGGTAACAATGAGCAGTTCTTC

v_call: TRBV28
clone_size: -
d_call: -
j_call: TRBJ2-7
cdr3_aa: CASSAPLANSYEQYF
cdr3_nt: TGTGCCAGCAGTGCCCCCCTTGCGAACTCCTACGAGCAGTACTTC

v_call: TRBV28
clone_size: -
d_call: TRBD1
j_call: TRBJ2-7
cdr3_aa: CASSPGTGASEQYF
cdr3_nt: TGTGCCAGCAGTCCCGGGACAGGGGCTAGTGAGCAGTACTTC

v_call: TRBV6-5
clone_size: -
d_call: -
j_call: TRBJ1-5
cdr3_aa: CASRGPGLSNQPQHF
cdr3_nt: TGTGCCAGCAGGGGGCCGGGCCTTAGCAATCAGCCCCAGCATTTT

v_call: TRBV18
clone_size: -
d_call: TRBD2
j_call: TRBJ2-1
cdr3_aa: CASSRPSSGIVEQFF
cdr3_nt: TGTGCCAGCTCTAGGCCGTCTAGCGGGATAGTTGAGCAGTTCTTC

v_call: TRBV7-9
clone_size: few
d_call: TRBD1
j_call: TRBJ1-3
cdr3_aa: CASSLRGQGGNTIYF
cdr3_nt: TGTGCCAGCAGCTTGAGGGGACAGGGAGGAAACACCATATATTTT

v_call: TRBV5-1
clone_size: -
d_call: TRBD1
j_call: TRBJ2-3
cdr3_aa: CASSTGQGADTQYF
cdr3_nt: TGCGCCAGCAGCACCGGACAGGGAGCGGATACGCAGTATTTT

v_call: TRBV7-2
clone_size: -
d_call: TRBD2
j_call: TRBJ2-5
cdr3_aa: CASSLGTSGRVGETQYF
cdr3_nt: TGTGCCAGCAGCTTAGGGACTAGCGGGAGAGTGGGGGAGACCCAGTACTTC

v_call: TRBV28
clone_size: -
d_call: TRBD2
j_call: TRBJ2-7
cdr3_aa: CASGAGGDEQYF
cdr3_nt: TGTGCCAGCGGAGCGGGAGGGGACGAGCAGTACTTC

v_call: TRBV3-1/TRBV3-2
clone_size: -
d_call: -
j_call: TRBJ1-1
cdr3_aa: CASSLTGDTEAFF
cdr3_nt: TGTGCCAGCAGCCTAACTGGTGACACTGAAGCTTTCTTT

v_call: TRBV24-1
clone_size: medium-sized
d_call: -
j_call: TRBJ2-3
cdr3_aa: CATGSSTDTQYF
cdr3_nt: TGTGCCACCGGGAGTTCAACAGATACGCAGTATTTT

v_call: TRBV3-1/TRBV3-2
clone_size: -
d_call: -
j_call: TRBJ2-7
cdr3_aa: CASSQDPGVAEQYF
cdr3_nt: TGTGCCAGCAGCCAAGATCCAGGGGTAGCCGAGCAGTACTTC

v_call: TRBV19
clone_size: once
d_call: -
j_call: TRBJ1-2
cdr3_aa: CARDDRNYGYTF
cdr3_nt: TGTGCCAGAGATGACAGGAACTATGGCTACACCTTC

v_call: TRBV15
clone_size: -
d_call: TRBD1
j_call: TRBJ2-3
cdr3_aa: CATSYRDRGTDTQYF
cdr3_nt: TGTGCCACCAGCTACCGGGACAGGGGAACAGATACGCAGTATTTT

v_call: TRBV3-1/TRBV3-2
clone_size: -
d_call: TRBD1
j_call: TRBJ2-1
cdr3_aa: CASSQDRSGQGNNEQFF
cdr3_nt: TGTGCCAGCAGCCAAGACAGATCGGGACAGGGGAACAATGAGCAGTTCTTC

v_call: TRBV7-3
clone_size: once
d_call: TRBD2
j_call: TRBJ2-1
cdr3_aa: CASSFSTSSEQFF
cdr3_nt: TGTGCCAGCAGCTTCTCGACTAGCAGTGAGCAGTTCTTC

v_call: TRBV11-3
clone_size: -
d_call: TRBD1
j_call: TRBJ2-2
cdr3_aa: CASSLTGSRNTGELFF
cdr3_nt: TGTGCCAGCAGCTTGACAGGGAGTAGGAACACCGGGGAGCTGTTTTTT

v_call: TRBV2
clone_size: -
d_call: -
j_call: TRBJ1-5
cdr3_aa: CASSEGAQPQHF
cdr3_nt: TGTGCCAGCAGTGAGGGCGCTCAGCCCCAGCATTTT

v_call: TRBV6-5
clone_size: -
d_call: TRBD2
j_call: TRBJ2-1
cdr3_aa: CASSTSGTLHNEQFF
cdr3_nt: TGTGCCAGCAGTACTAGCGGAACTCTGCACAATGAGCAGTTCTTC

v_call: TRBV3-1/TRBV3-2
clone_size: -
d_call: TRBD2
j_call: TRBJ2-2
cdr3_aa: CASSQRTSGRTGELFF
cdr3_nt: TGTGCCAGCAGCCAAAGGACTAGCGGTAGAACCGGGGAGCTGTTTTTT

v_call: TRBV6-5
clone_size: few
d_call: -
j_call: TRBJ2-2
cdr3_aa: CASVPPGLNTGELFF
cdr3_nt: TGTGCCAGCGTTCCTCCTGGACTGAACACCGGGGAGCTGTTTTTT

v_call: TRBV6-5
clone_size: -
d_call: TRBD2
j_call: TRBJ2-1
cdr3_aa: CASSPLAGVGNEQFF
cdr3_nt: TGTGCCAGCAGCCCACTAGCGGGAGTAGGTAATGAGCAGTTCTTC

v_call: TRBV6-1
clone_size: -
d_call: -
j_call: TRBJ1-3
cdr3_aa: CASSETLSGNTIYF
cdr3_nt: TGTGCCAGCAGTGAAACTCTCTCTGGAAACACCATATATTTT

v_call: TRBV2
clone_size: -
d_call: TRBD2
j_call: TRBJ2-1
cdr3_aa: CASSEEASGAYNEQFF
cdr3_nt: TGTGCCAGCAGTGAAGAGGCCAGCGGGGCCTACAATGAGCAGTTCTTC

v_call: TRBV7-3
clone_size: once
d_call: TRBD2
j_call: TRBJ2-3
cdr3_aa: CASSTSVTDTQYF
cdr3_nt: TGTGCCAGCAGTACTAGCGTCACAGATACGCAGTATTTT

v_call: TRBV27
clone_size: -
d_call: -
j_call: TRBJ2-3
cdr3_aa: CASNTGSDTQYF
cdr3_nt: TGTGCCAGCAATACAGGGTCAGATACGCAGTATTTT